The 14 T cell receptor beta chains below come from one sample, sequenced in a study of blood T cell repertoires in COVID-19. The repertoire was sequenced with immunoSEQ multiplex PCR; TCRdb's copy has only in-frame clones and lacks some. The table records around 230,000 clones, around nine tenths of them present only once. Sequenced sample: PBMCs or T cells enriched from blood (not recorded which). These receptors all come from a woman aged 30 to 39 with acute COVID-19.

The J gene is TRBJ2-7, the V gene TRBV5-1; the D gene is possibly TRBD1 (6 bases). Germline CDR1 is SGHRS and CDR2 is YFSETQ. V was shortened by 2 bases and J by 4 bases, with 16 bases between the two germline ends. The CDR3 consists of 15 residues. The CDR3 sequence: CASSLDGTSLYEQYF. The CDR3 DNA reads TGCGCCAGCAGCTTAGACGGGACATCTCTTTACGAGCAGTACTTC.

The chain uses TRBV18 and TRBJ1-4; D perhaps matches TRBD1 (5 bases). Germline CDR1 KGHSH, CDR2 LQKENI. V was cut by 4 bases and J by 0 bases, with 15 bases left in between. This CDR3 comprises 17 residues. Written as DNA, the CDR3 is TGTGCCAGCTCACTCGACAGAGACATCGCAACTAATGAAAAACTGTTTTTT. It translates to CASSLDRDIATNEKLFF.

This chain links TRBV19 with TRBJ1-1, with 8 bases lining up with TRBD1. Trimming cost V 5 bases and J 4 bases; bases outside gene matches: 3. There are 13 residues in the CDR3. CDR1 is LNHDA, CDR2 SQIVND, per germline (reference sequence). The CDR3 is CASSSDRGTEAFF. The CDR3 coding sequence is TGTGCCAGTAGTTCTGACAGGGGCACTGAAGCTTTCTTT.

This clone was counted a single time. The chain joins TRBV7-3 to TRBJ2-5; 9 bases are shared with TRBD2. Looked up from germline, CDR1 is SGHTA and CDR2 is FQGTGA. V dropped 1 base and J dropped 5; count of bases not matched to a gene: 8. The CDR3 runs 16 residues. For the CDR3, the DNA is TGTGCCAGCAGCTTAAAGTTAGCGGGGGAGGGCGAGACCCAGTACTTC. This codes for CASSLKLAGEGETQYF.

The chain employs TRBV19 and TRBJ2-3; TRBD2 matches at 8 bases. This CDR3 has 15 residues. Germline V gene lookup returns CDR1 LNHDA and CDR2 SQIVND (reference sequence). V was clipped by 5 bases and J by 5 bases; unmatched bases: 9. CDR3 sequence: CASSSRTSRGDTQYF. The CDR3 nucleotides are TGTGCCAGTAGTTCGCGGACTAGCAGGGGAGATACGCAGTATTTT.

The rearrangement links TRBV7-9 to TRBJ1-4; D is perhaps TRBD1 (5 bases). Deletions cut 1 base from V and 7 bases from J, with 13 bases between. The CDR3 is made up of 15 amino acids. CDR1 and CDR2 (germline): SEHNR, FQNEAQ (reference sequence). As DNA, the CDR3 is TGTGCCAGCAGCTTAGGCGGGGACGGGGGTGAAAAACTGTTTTTT. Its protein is CASSLGGDGGEKLFF.

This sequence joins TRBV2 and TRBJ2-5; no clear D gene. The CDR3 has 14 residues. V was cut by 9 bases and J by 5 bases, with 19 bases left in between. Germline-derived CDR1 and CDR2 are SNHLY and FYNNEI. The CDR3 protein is CASQRRGRAETQYF. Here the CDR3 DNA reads TGTGCCAGTCAGAGACGTGGTAGAGCGGAGACCCAGTACTTC.

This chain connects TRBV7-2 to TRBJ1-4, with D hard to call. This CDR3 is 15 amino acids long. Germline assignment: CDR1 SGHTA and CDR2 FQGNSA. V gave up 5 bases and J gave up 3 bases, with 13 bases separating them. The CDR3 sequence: CASSLGPAANEKLFF. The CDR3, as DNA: TGTGCCAGCAGCCTAGGCCCGGCGGCTAATGAAAAACTGTTTTTT.

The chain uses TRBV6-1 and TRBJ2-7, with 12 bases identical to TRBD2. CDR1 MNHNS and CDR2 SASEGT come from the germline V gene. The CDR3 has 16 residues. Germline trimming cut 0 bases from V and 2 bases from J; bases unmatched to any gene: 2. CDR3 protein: CASSEALAGGTYEQYF. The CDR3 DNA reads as TGTGCCAGCAGTGAAGCTCTAGCGGGGGGGACCTACGAGCAGTACTTC.

In nucleotides, the CDR3 is TGTGCCAGCAGCCCGGACAAATCCTACGAGCAGTACTTC. Protein: CASSPDKSYEQYF. The V call is TRBV7-7, the J call TRBJ2-7; weak D call: TRBD1 (5 bases). This CDR3 is built from 13 residues. Between the trimmed V and J ends, which lost 5 bases and 1 base, there was a span of 9 bases. CDR1 and CDR2 from the germline V gene are SSHAT and FNYEAQ (reference sequence).

CDR3 protein: CASSPTGAGGFSTDTQYF. The CDR3 DNA reads as TGTGCCAGCAGCCCCACTGGGGCAGGGGGCTTCTCCACAGATACGCAGTATTTT. The J gene is TRBJ2-3, the V gene TRBV9; 8 nucleotides match TRBD1. The CDR3 totals 18 residues. CDR1 is SGDLS, CDR2 YYNGEE, per germline. Trimming took 4 bases from V and 2 from J; bases not matched to a gene: 15.

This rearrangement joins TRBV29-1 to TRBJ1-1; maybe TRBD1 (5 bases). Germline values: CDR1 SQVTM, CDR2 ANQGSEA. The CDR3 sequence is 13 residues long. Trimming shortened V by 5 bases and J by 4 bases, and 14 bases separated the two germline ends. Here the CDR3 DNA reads TGCAGCGTTACCCCAGGGAATCCCACTGAAGCTTTCTTT. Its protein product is CSVTPGNPTEAFF.

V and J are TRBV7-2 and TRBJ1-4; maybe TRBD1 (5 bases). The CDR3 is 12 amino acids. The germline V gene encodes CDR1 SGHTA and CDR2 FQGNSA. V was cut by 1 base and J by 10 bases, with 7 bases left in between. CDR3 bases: TGTGCCAGCAGCTTAGGGGGGGGAAAACTGTTTTTT. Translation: CASSLGGGKLFF.

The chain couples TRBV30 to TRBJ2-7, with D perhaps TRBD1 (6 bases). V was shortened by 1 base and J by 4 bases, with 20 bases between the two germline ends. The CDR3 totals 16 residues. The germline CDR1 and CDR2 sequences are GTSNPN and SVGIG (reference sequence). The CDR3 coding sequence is TGTGCCTGGAGTGCCCCCGACAGGAGCCGAAGGTACGAGCAGTACTTC. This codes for CAWSAPDRSRRYEQYF.